The clone carrying this T cell receptor (beta chain) occurred a few times. These data belong to a study of blood T cell repertoires in COVID-19. Study context: Acute and convalescent COVID-19 specimens originated in the United States, Italy and Spain. The cDNA or gDNA used as material had been derived from T cells, B-cell-depleted T cells, or PBMCs.

The authors' processing: Using reference gene primer amplification, nucleated cell counts were estimated. Here immunoSEQ multiplex PCR was the method, and the copy in TCRdb shows in-frame clones only, minus some. Clone size and V and J calls were adopted from that table, with D and trimming inferred from the DNA. The sample includes around 270,000 clones, around 84% of them seen just once. Sequenced sample: peripheral blood. The clonotype originates from a woman aged 40 to 50 who had recovered from COVID-19.

The CDR3 spells CASSLGQAKNIQYF. CDR3 nucleotides: TGTGCCAGCAGCTTAGGACAGGCCAAAAACATTCAGTACTTC. The genes are TRBV5-4 and TRBJ2-4, with D possibly TRBD1 on 6 matching bases. V lost 2 bases and J 1 base, leaving 7 bases between the germline ends. This CDR3 has 14 amino acids. Germline CDR1 and CDR2: SGHNT and YYREEE (reference sequence).